A selection of T cell receptor beta chains follows, all from one sample in a study of early T cells in non-severe SARS-CoV-2 infection. TCRdb reprocessed the 5' RACE reads via MiXCR and lists one record per CDR3 protein. The sample contains tens of thousands of distinct CDR3 sequences, nearly 5% of which appear only once. The sequenced material came from whole blood. These receptor sequences come from an adult who was a healthcare worker with PCR-confirmed SARS-CoV-2 infection or an uninfected control (not recorded which). Both conserved end residues are part of each CDR3. Fields, in order: V gene, clone size, J gene, D gene, CDR3 protein, CDR3 DNA. D genes are given only for firm matches. Clone size is stated in some rows and not others, as once, few, many or a class when expanded.

TRBV12-3/TRBV12-4,few,TRBJ2-7,-,CASSLTGSSYEQYF,TGTGCCAGCAGTCTCACAGGGAGCTCCTACGAGCAGTACTTC
TRBV4-1,many,TRBJ2-7,TRBD2,CASSQDRGGSYEQYF,TGCGCCAGCAGCCAAGATCGGGGGGGCAGCTACGAGCAGTACTTC
TRBV20-1,many,TRBJ1-4,-,CSAGAVEKLFF,TGCAGTGCCGGGGCAGTTGAAAAACTGTTTTTT
TRBV7-2,many,TRBJ2-3,-,CASSPDWADTDTQYF,TGTGCCAGCAGCCCTGATTGGGCTGACACAGATACGCAGTATTTT
TRBV2,few,TRBJ1-3,TRBD1,CASSPGTGRGNTIYF,TGTGCCAGCAGTCCCGGGACAGGCAGGGGAAACACCATATATTTT
TRBV2,-,TRBJ2-7,-,CASRKQSSRTYEQYF,TGTGCCAGCAGAAAACAAAGTTCTAGAACCTACGAGCAGTACTTC
TRBV7-2,many,TRBJ1-3,-,CASSLARTVSGNTIYF,TGTGCCAGCAGCTTAGCGAGGACAGTGTCTGGAAACACCATATATTTT
TRBV3-1,many,TRBJ1-2,-,CASSHRELYGYTF,TGTGCCAGCAGCCACAGGGAACTCTATGGCTACACCTTC
TRBV12-3/TRBV12-4,few,TRBJ2-7,TRBD2,CASSLTSAEQYF,TGTGCCAGCAGTTTAACTAGCGCCGAGCAGTACTTC
TRBV7-3,many,TRBJ2-3,-,CASSFTGGHTDTQYF,TGTGCCAGCAGCTTTACGGGGGGACACACAGATACGCAGTATTTT
TRBV20-1,-,TRBJ2-6,-,CSAREQTTGANVLTF,TGCAGTGCTAGAGAGCAGACTACTGGGGCCAACGTCCTGACTTTC
TRBV5-1,many,TRBJ2-3,-,CASSLRQSTDTQYF,TGCGCCAGCAGCTTGCGGCAGAGCACAGATACGCAGTATTTT
TRBV20-1,many,TRBJ2-2,-,CSARVSANTGELFF,TGCAGTGCTAGAGTATCAGCGAACACCGGGGAGCTGTTTTTT
TRBV21-1,many,TRBJ1-4,-,CASSTGGTAVATNEKLFF,TGTGCCAGCAGCACAGGGGGGACGGCCGTTGCAACTAATGAAAAACTGTTTTTT
TRBV2,many,TRBJ1-1,-,CASSDPGNTEAFF,TGTGCCAGCAGTGATCCGGGGAACACTGAAGCTTTCTTT
TRBV7-3,-,TRBJ2-5,TRBD2,CASSLTPRRAGARETQYF,TGTGCCAGCAGCTTAACCCCTCGTCGGGCGGGAGCTCGAGAGACCCAGTACTTC
TRBV27,many,TRBJ2-7,TRBD2,CASRGLGPYEQYF,TGTGCCAGCAGAGGACTAGGGCCCTACGAGCAGTACTTC
TRBV11-3,many,TRBJ2-3,-,CASSLWWGNTDTQYF,TGTGCCAGCAGCTTATGGTGGGGGAACACAGATACGCAGTATTTT
TRBV5-1,few,TRBJ1-2,-,CASSLGGRSGAGYTF,TGCGCCAGCAGCTTGGGGGGTCGATCAGGTGCTGGCTACACCTTC
TRBV7-9,-,TRBJ2-2,-,CASSLVRSSNTGELFF,TGTGCCAGCAGCTTAGTGAGGAGCTCGAACACCGGGGAGCTGTTTTTT
TRBV6-5,many,TRBJ2-3,TRBD2,CASNPGGGRFTQYF,TGTGCCAGCAACCCCGGGGGGGGTCGGTTTACGCAGTATTTT
TRBV12-3/TRBV12-4,many,TRBJ1-3,-,CASSGAVTARRAGNTIYF,TGTGCCAGCAGTGGGGCGGTGACAGCTCGTCGGGCTGGAAACACCATATATTTT
TRBV28,many,TRBJ1-1,-,CASSGGRDINTEAFF,TGTGCCAGCAGTGGGGGGAGGGACATAAACACTGAAGCTTTCTTT
TRBV20-1,many,TRBJ1-2,-,CSASWSYGYTF,TGCAGTGCTAGTTGGAGTTATGGCTACACCTTC
TRBV7-2,-,TRBJ2-5,TRBD2,CASSQAGRQETQYF,TGTGCCAGCAGCCAAGCGGGGAGGCAAGAGACCCAGTACTTC
TRBV11-2,few,TRBJ2-3,-,CASSYTTGTDTQYF,TGTGCCAGCAGCTACACGACAGGCACAGATACGCAGTATTTT
TRBV19,many,TRBJ1-1,-,CASSPLTGGTEAFF,TGTGCCAGTAGTCCCCTGACCGGCGGCACTGAAGCTTTCTTT
TRBV12-3/TRBV12-4,few,TRBJ2-1,TRBD1,CASSPGQGFDEQFF,TGTGCCAGCAGTCCGGGACAGGGTTTCGATGAGCAGTTCTTC
TRBV28,many,TRBJ2-3,TRBD2,CASEKLAGFSTDTQYF,TGTGCCAGCGAAAAACTAGCGGGGTTTAGCACAGATACGCAGTATTTT
TRBV7-3,many,TRBJ2-3,-,CASSPSRTDTQYF,TGTGCCAGCAGCCCCTCTCGCACAGATACGCAGTATTTT
TRBV4-1,many,TRBJ1-1,-,CASSQEPLGREAFF,TGCGCCAGCAGCCAAGAACCCCTGGGCCGTGAAGCTTTCTTT
TRBV5-1,few,TRBJ2-7,-,CASSDGYYEQYF,TGCGCCAGCAGTGACGGATACTACGAGCAGTACTTC
TRBV5-1,many,TRBJ2-3,TRBD2,CASSSGGRWGTDTQYF,TGCGCCAGCAGCTCGGGCGGGAGATGGGGCACAGATACGCAGTATTTT
TRBV12-3/TRBV12-4,-,TRBJ2-5,TRBD1,CASSKGQKETQYF,TGTGCCAGCAGTAAGGGACAGAAAGAGACCCAGTACTTC
TRBV7-9,-,TRBJ1-1,-,CASSIPALGTEAFF,TGTGCCAGCAGCATACCAGCCCTCGGGACTGAAGCTTTCTTT
TRBV20-1,-,TRBJ2-3,TRBD2,CSANRLAGDSDTQYF,TGCAGTGCTAATAGACTAGCGGGAGATTCAGATACGCAGTATTTT
TRBV5-5,few,TRBJ1-1,-,CASSLGQHTEAFF,TGTGCCAGCAGCTTGGGACAGCACACTGAAGCTTTCTTT
TRBV18,-,TRBJ1-1,-,CASSPPPGSTEAFF,TGTGCCAGCTCACCACCGCCGGGGAGCACTGAAGCTTTCTTT
TRBV20-1,many,TRBJ1-2,-,CSARAQTVYGYTF,TGCAGTGCTAGAGCGCAGACAGTCTATGGCTACACCTTC
TRBV2,-,TRBJ1-5,-,CASSLGPQGTRTDTQHF,TGTGCCAGCAGTCTCGGCCCACAGGGTACCCGCACAGATACGCAGCATTTT
TRBV13,many,TRBJ2-7,-,CASEKGNEQYF,TGTGCCAGCGAGAAGGGAAACGAGCAGTACTTC
TRBV20-1,many,TRBJ1-2,TRBD1,CSARGQGAQDYGYTF,TGCAGTGCTAGGGGACAGGGGGCGCAGGACTATGGCTACACCTTC
TRBV28,many,TRBJ2-3,TRBD1,CASSKGGRRNTQYF,TGTGCCAGCAGTAAAGGGGGCCGGAGAAATACGCAGTATTTT
TRBV7-9,many,TRBJ2-1,-,CASSAGSSYNEQFF,TGTGCCAGCAGCGCGGGTAGCTCCTACAATGAGCAGTTCTTC